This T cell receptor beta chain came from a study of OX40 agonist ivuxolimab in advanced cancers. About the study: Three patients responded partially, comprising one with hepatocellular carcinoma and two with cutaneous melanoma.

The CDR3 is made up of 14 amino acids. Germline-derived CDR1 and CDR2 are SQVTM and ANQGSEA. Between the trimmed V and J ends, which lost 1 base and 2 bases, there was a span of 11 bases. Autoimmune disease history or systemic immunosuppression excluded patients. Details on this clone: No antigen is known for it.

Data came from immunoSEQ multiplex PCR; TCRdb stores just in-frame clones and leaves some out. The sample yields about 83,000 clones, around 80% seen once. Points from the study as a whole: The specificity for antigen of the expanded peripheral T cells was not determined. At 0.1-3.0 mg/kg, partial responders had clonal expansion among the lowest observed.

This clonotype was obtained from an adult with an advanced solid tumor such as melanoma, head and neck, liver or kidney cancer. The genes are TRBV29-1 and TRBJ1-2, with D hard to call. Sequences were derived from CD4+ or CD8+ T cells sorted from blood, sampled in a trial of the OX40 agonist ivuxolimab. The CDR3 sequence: CSVEGVTENYGYTF. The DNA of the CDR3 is TGCAGCGTTGAAGGGGTAACAGAAAACTATGGCTACACCTTC.